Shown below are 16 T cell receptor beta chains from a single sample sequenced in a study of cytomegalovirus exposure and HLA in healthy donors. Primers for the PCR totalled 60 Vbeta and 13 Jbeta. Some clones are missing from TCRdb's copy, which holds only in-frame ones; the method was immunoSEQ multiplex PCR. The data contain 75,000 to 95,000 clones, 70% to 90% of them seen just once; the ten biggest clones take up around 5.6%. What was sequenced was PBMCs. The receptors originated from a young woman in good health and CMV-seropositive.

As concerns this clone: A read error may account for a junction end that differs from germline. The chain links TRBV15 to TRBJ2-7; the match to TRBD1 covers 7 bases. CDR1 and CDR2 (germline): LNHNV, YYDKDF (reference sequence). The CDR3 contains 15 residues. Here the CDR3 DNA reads TGTGCCACCAGCCGAGATAGGGACAGCTCCTACGAGCAGTACTTC. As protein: CATSRDRDSSYEQYF.

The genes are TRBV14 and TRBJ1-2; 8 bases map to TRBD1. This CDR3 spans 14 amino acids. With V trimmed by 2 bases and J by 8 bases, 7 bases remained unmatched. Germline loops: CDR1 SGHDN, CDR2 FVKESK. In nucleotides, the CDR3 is TGTGCCAGCAGCCAATTCCAGGGGGCAGGAGGCTACACCTTC. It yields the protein CASSQFQGAGGYTF. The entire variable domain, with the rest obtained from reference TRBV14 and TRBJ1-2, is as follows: EAGVTQFPSHSVIEKGQTVTLRCDPISGHDNLYWYRRVMGKEIKFLLHFVKESKQDESGMPNNRFLAERTGGTYSTLKVQPAELEDSGVYFCASSQFQGAGGYTFGSGTRLTVV.

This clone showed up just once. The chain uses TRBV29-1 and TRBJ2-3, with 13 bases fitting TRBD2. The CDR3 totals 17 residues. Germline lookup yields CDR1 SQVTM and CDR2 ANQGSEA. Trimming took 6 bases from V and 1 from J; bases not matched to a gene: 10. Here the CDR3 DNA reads TGCAGCGTCCAGGCACTAGCGGGGGGGCCTGGCACAGATACGCAGTATTTT. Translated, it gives CSVQALAGGPGTDTQYF.

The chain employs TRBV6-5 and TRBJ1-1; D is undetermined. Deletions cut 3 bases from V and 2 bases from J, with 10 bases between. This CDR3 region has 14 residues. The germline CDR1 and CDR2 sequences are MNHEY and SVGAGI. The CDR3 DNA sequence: TGTGCCAGCAGTTATGAAGGAGTAAACACTGAAGCTTTCTTT. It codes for CASSYEGVNTEAFF.

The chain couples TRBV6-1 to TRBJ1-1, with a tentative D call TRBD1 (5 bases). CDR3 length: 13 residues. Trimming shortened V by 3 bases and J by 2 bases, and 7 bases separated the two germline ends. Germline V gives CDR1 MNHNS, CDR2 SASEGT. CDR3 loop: CASSDTGNTEAFF. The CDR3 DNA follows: TGTGCCAGCAGTGACACAGGAAACACTGAAGCTTTCTTT.

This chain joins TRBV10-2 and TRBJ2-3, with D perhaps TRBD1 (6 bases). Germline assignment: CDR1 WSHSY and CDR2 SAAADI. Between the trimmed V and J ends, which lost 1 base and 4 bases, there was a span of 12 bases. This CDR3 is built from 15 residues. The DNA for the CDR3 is TGCGCCAGCAGTGAGTGGACAGCATGGGCAGATACGCAGTATTTT. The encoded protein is CASSEWTAWADTQYF.

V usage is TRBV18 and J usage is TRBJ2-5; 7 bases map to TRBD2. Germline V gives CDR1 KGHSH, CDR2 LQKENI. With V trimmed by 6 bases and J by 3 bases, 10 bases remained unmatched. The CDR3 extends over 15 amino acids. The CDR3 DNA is TGTGCCAGCTCGAAAATAGCGGGCCAAAAAGAGACCCAGTACTTC. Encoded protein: CASSKIAGQKETQYF.

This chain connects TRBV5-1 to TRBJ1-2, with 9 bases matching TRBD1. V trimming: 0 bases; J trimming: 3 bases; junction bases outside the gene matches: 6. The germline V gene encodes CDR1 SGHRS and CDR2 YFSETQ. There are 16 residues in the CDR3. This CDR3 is CASSLATGGADYGYTF. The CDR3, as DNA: TGCGCCAGCAGCTTGGCCACAGGGGGCGCGGACTATGGCTACACCTTC.

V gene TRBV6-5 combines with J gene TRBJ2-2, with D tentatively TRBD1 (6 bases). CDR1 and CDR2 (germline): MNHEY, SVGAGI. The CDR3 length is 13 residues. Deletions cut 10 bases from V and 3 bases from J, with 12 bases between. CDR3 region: CATQGKDTGELFF. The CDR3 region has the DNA TGTGCCACACAGGGAAAGGACACCGGGGAGCTGTTTTTT.

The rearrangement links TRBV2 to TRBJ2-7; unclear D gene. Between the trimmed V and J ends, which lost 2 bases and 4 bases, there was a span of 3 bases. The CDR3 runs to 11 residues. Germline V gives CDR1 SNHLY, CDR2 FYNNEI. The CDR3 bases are TGTGCCAGCAGTGAACAGTACGAGCAGTACTTC. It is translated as CASSEQYEQYF.

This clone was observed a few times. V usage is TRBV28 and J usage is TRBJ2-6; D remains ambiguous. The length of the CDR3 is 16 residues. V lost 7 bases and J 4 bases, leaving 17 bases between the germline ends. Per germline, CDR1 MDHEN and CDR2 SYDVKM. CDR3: CASTELSLRGANVLTF. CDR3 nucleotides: TGTGCCAGCACCGAACTCTCACTACGGGGGGCCAACGTCCTGACTTTC.

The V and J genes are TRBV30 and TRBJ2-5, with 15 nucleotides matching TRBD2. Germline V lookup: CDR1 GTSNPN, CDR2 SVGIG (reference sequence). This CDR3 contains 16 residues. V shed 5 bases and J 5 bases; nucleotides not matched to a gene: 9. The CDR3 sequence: CAWAFRTSGRVETQYF. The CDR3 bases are TGTGCCTGGGCCTTCAGGACTAGCGGGAGGGTGGAGACCCAGTACTTC.

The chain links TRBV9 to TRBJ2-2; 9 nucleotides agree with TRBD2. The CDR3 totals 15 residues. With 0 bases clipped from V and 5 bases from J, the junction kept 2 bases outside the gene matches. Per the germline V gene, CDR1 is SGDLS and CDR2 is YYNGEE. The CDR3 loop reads CASSVGGGATGELFF. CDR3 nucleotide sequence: TGTGCCAGCAGCGTAGGCGGGGGGGCAACCGGGGAGCTGTTTTTT.

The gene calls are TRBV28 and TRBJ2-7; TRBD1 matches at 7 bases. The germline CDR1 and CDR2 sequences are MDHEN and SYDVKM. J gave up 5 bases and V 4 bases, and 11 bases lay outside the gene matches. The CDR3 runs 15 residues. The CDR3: CASSSWTTGLNEQYF. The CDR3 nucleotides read TGTGCCAGCAGTTCCTGGACGACAGGGCTGAACGAGCAGTACTTC.

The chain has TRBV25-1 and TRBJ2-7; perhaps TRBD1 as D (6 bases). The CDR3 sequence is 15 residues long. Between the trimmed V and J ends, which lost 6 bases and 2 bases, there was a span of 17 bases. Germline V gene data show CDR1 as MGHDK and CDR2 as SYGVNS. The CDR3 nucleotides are TGTGCCAGCAGCAGACCCGGGACACCGACCTACGAGCAGTACTTC. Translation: CASSRPGTPTYEQYF.

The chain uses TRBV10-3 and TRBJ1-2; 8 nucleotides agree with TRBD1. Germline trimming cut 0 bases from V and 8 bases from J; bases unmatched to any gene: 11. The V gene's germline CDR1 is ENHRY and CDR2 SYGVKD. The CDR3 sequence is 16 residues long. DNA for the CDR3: TGTGCCATCAGTGAGTCCGATACCAGGGGGCGATGGGGCTACACCTTC. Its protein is CAISESDTRGRWGYTF.